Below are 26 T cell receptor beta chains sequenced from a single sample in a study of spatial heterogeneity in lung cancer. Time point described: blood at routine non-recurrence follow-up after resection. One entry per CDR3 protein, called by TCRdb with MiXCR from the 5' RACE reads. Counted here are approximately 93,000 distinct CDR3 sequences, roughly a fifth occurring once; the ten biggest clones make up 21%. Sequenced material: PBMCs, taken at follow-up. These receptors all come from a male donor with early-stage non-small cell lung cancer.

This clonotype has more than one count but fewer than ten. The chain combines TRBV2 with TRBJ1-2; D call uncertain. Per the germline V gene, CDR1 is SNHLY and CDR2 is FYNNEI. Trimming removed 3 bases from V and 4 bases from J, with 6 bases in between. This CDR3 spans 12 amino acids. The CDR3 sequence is CASSESPYGYTF. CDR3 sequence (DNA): TGTGCCAGCAGTGAGTCGCCCTATGGCTACACCTTC.

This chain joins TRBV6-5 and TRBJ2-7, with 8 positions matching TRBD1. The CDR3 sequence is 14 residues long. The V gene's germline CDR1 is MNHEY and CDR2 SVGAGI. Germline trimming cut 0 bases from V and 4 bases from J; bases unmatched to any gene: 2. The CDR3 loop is CASSYSQGAYEQYF. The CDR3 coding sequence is TGTGCCAGCAGTTACTCTCAGGGGGCTTACGAGCAGTACTTC.

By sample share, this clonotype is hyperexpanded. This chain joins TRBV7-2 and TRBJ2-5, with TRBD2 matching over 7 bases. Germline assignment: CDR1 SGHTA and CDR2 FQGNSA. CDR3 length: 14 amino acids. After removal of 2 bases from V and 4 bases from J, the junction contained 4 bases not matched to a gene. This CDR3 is CASSLMGGAETQYF. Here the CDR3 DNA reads TGTGCCAGCAGCTTAATGGGAGGGGCAGAGACCCAGTACTTC. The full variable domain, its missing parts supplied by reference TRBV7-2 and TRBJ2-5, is GAGVSQSPSNKVTEKGKDVELRCDPISGHTALYWYRQSLGQGLEFLIYFQGNSAPDKSGLPSDRFSAERTGGSVSTLTIQRTQQEDSAVYLCASSLMGGAETQYFGPGTRLLVL.

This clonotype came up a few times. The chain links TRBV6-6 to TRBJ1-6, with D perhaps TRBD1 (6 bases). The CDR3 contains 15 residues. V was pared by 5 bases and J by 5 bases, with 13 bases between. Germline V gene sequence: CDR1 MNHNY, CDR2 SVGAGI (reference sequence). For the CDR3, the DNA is TGTGCCAGCAGTGGGGGCCAAAACAATAATTCACCCCTCCACTTT. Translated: CASSGGQNNNSPLHF.

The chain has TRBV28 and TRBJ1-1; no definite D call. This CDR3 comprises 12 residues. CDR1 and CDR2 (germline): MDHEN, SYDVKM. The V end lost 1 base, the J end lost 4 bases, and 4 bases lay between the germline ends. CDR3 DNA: TGTGCCAGCAGTTTATCGATCACTGAAGCTTTCTTT. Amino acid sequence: CASSLSITEAFF.

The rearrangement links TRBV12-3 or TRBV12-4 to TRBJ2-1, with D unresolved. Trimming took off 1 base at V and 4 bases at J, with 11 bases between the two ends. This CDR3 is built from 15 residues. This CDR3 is CASSLGVKIYNEQFF. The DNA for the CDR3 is TGTGCCAGCAGTTTAGGTGTAAAGATTTACAATGAGCAGTTCTTC.

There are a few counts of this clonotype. CDR3 protein: CASTQSTSGYYNEQFF. The DNA of the CDR3 is TGTGCCAGCACCCAGTCTACTAGCGGATATTACAATGAGCAGTTCTTC. This rearrangement joins TRBV6-1 to TRBJ2-1, with 8 bases fitting TRBD2. The CDR3 spans 16 residues. From germline, CDR1 is MNHNS and CDR2 SASEGT. The ends lost 7 bases at V and 4 bases at J; junction bases unmatched: 12.

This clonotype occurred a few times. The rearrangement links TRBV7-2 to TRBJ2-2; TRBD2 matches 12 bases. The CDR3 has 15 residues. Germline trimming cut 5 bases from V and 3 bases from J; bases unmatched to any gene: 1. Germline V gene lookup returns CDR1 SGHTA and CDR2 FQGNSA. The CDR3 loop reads CASSASGGDTGELFF. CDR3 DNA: TGTGCCAGCAGCGCTAGCGGGGGGGACACCGGGGAGCTGTTTTTT.

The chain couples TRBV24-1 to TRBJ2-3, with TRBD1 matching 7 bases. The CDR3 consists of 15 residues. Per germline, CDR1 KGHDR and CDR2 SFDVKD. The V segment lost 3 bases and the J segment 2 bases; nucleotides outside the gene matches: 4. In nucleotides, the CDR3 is TGTGCCACCAGTGATCCGACAGGGATCACAGATACGCAGTATTTT. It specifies CATSDPTGITDTQYF.

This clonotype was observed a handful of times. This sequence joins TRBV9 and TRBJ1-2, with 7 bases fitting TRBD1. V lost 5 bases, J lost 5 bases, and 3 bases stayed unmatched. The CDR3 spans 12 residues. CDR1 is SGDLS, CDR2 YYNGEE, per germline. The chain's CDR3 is CASRQGPYGYTF. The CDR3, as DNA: TGTGCCAGCAGACAGGGGCCATATGGCTACACCTTC.

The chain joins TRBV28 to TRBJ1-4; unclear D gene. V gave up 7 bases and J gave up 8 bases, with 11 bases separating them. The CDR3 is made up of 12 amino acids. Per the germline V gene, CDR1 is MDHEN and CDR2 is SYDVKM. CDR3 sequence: CASKRDREKLFF. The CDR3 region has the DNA TGTGCCAGCAAACGGGATAGAGAAAAACTGTTTTTT.

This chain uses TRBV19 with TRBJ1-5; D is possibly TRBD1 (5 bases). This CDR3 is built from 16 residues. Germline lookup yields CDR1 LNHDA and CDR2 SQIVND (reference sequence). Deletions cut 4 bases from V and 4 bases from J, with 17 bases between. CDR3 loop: CASSNGGERANQPQHF. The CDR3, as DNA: TGTGCCAGTAGTAATGGGGGGGAGAGAGCAAATCAGCCCCAGCATTTT.

The CDR3 bases are TGTGCCATCAGTGTCCGGCAGGTAGCAGATACGCAGTATTTT. It codes for CAISVRQVADTQYF. The V and J genes are TRBV10-3 and TRBJ2-3, with D hard to call. The CDR3 contains 14 residues. CDR1 is ENHRY and CDR2 is SYGVKD in the germline V gene. The ends were cut back, 4 bases at V and 4 bases at J, with 12 bases in the middle.

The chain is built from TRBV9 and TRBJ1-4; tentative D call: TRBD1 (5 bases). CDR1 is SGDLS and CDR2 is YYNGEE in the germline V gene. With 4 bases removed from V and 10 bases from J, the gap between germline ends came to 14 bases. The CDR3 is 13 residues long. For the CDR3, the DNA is TGTGCCAGCAGCCCCATCGACCAGGGAAAACTGTTTTTT. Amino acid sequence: CASSPIDQGKLFF.

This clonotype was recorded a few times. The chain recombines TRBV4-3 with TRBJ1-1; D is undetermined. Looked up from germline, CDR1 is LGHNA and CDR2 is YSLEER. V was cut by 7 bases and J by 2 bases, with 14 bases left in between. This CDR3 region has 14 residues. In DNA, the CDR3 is TGCGCCAGCACAAAAGGTGGGTTCAACACTGAAGCTTTCTTT. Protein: CASTKGGFNTEAFF.

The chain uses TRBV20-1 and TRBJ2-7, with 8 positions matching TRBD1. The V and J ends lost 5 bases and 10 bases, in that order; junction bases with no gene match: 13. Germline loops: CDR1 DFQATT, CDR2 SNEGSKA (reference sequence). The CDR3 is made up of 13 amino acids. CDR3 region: CSASRGRFPGQYF. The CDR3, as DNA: TGCAGTGCTTCCAGGGGGCGCTTTCCAGGCCAGTACTTC.

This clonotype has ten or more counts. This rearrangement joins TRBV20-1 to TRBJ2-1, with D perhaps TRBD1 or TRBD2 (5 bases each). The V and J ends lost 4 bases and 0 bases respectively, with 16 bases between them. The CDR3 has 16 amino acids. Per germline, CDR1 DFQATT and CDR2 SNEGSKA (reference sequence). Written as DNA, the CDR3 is TGCAGTGCTATCCGCCGAGGGGCGAGCTCCTACAATGAGCAGTTCTTC. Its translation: CSAIRRGASSYNEQFF.

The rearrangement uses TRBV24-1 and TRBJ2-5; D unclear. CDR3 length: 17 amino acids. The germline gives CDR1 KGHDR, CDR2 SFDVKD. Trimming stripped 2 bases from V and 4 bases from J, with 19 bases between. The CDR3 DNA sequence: TGTGCCACCAGTGATTCCCGTGGGGATTCGGTTTCAGAGACCCAGTACTTC. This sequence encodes CATSDSRGDSVSETQYF.

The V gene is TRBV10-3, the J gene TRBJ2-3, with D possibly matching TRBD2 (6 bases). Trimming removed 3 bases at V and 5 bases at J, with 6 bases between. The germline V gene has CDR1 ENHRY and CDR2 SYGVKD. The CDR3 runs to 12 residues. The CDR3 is CAISEAGDTQYF. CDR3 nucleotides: TGTGCCATCAGTGAAGCGGGAGATACGCAGTATTTT.

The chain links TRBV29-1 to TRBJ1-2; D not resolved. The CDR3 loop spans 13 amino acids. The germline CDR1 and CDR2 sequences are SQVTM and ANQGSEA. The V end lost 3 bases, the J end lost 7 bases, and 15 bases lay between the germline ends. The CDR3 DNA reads TGCAGCGTTGACGACTTGGTTGAGGCTGGCTACACCTTC. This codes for CSVDDLVEAGYTF.

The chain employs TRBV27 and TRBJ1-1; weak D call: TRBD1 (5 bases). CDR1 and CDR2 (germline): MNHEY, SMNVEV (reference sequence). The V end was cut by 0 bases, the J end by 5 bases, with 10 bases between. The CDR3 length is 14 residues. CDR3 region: CASSLSTGGTEAFF. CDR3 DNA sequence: TGTGCCAGCAGTTTATCCACAGGTGGGACTGAAGCTTTCTTT.

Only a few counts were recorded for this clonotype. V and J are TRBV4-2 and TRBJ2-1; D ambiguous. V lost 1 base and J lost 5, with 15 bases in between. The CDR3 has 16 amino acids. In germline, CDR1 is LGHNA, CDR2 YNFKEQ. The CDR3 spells CASSQVPKRVHNEQFF. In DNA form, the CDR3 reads TGTGCCAGCAGCCAAGTACCTAAAAGGGTCCACAATGAGCAGTTCTTC.

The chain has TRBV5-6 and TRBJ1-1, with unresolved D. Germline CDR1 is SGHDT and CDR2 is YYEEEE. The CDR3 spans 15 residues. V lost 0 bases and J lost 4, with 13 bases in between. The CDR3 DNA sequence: TGTGCCAGCAGCTTGGTTGGGAAGGCGAGCACTGAAGCTTTCTTT. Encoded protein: CASSLVGKASTEAFF.

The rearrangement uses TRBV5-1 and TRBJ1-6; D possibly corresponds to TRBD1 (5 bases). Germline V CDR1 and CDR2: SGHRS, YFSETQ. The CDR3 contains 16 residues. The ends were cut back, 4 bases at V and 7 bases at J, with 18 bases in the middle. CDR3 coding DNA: TGCGCCAGCAGCGTGGTGGTAATCGGGGGAAATTCACCCCTCCACTTT. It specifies CASSVVVIGGNSPLHF.

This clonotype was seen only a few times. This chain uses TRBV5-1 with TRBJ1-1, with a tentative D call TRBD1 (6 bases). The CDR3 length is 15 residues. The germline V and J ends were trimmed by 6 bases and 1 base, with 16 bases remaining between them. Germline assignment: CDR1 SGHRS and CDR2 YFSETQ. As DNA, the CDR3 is TGCGCCAGCAACCGAAATGGACAGCAGAACACTGAAGCTTTCTTT. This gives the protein CASNRNGQQNTEAFF.

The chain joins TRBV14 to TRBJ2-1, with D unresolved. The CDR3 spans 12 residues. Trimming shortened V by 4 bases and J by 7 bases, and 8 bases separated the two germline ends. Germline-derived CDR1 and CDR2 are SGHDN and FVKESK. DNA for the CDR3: TGTGCCAGCAGCCTCTACAGAAATGAGCAGTTCTTC. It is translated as CASSLYRNEQFF.